The source of this T cell receptor (beta chain) is a study of CD8+CD57+ T cells in acquired aplastic anemia (dated 2018 in TCRdb). At the level of the whole study: On average, sorted CD4+ and CD8+ cells yielded around 3.5 ug of extracted DNA, with a range of about 0.17 to 27.4 ug. CD8+CD57+ expansion was defined as frequency above the mean frequency observed in healthy subjects. Here is what the overall study found, with its caveats: Around 27 CD8+ CDR3 sequences were shared between patients and controls but appeared highly expressed in patients and within their immunodominant clones. CD8+ Simpson's diversity did not differ significantly between patients and healthy controls (P=0.060).

There are many counts of this clonotype. The clone's antigen remains unknown. No much larger clone is present one base from it, and per-base qualities are unavailable. Trimming removed 6 bases from V and 7 bases from J; the gene matches leave 6 bases unexplained. The CDR3 runs 14 amino acids, cysteine and phenylalanine included. Just the 42-base CDR3 DNA is kept, in frame starting at base 1. Expansion of CD8+CD57+ cells had been shown by flow cytometry in the patients chosen for sequencing. All patients had severe acquired aplastic anemia diagnosed by International Study of Aplastic Anemia and Agranulocytosis and Camitta criteria. No patient had received any therapy when blood was sampled. TCR repertoires of sorted CD4+ and CD8+ blood T cells from severe aplastic anemia patients and healthy subjects were deep-sequenced in the study. Patients were enrolled under clinicaltrials.gov protocols 00001620, 01623167, 00001397, 00071045, 00081523 and 00961064 in the USA. Ficoll-Paque density gradient centrifugation was used to isolate peripheral blood mononuclear cells. CD4+ and CD8+ T cells were sorted by FACS or magnetic beads before DNA extraction.

Genomic DNA was used as template for profiling of TCR beta VDJ combinations and CDR3 sequences. An Illumina HiSeq 2000 was used for TCR repertoire sequencing. In the paper's pipeline: Repertoire assessment relied on Simpson's diversity index, CDR3 size and DJ length profiles, and TRBV/TRBJ rearrangement plots. Whichever DNA sequence was most abundant in the deep sequencing data was defined as the immunodominant clone. CDR3 amino acid sequences were checked for sharing across subjects and were also compared against the VDJdb database and published repertoires. TCRdb reanalyzed the raw reads on its own, using fastp at Q25 for trimming and MiXCR for clone calling, and kept in-frame beta chains. Every distinct CDR3 protein forms one entry, paired with its most common genes and DNA. These V and J calls derive from TCRdb rather than the authors' analysis. The sample has 180,000 or so distinct CDR3 sequences on record, around half of them singletons. Jointly, the top ten make up about 1.2% of the sample.

The sequenced sample was sorted CD4+, CD8+, or CD8+CD57+ T cells (not recorded which) from PBMCs. This chain is built from TRBV12-3 or TRBV12-4 and TRBJ1-6, with 7 middle bases fitting TRBD1. The clonotype was recovered from a human donor with aplastic anemia. The sequenced DNA: TGTGCCAGCAGGGGGGGACAGAACAATTCACCCCTCCACTTT. This is translated as CASRGGQNNSPLHF.